This passage covers 29 T cell receptor beta chains from one sample sequenced in a study of T cell changes during pregnancy in multiple sclerosis (dated by TCRdb to between 2017 and 2020). Library method: the immunoSEQ multiplex PCR assay. TCRdb took over this immuneACCESS table, retaining in-frame rearrangements with V and J assigned. Such tables are incomplete; in checked studies, under half of the missing clones stem from an unresolved V gene, and the remainder is unexplained. The table for this sample lists about 71,000 clones; over 85% of them were counted only once. The ten top clones hold roughly 1.1% of the sample. Sequencing used peripheral blood, obtained in the third trimester of pregnancy. These receptor sequences come from a female donor with multiple sclerosis, enrolled in a pregnancy study.

The chain uses TRBV28 and TRBJ1-1; the D gene is possibly TRBD1 (6 bases). This CDR3 contains 12 residues. Germline assignment: CDR1 MDHEN and CDR2 SYDVKM. The DNA of the CDR3 is TGTGCAACAGGGCTCGCGAACACTGAAGCTTTCTTT. Protein sequence: CATGLANTEAFF.

The rearrangement uses TRBV18 and TRBJ1-5; maybe TRBD1 (6 bases). V lost 5 bases, J lost 1 base, and 9 bases lay in between. The CDR3 spans 14 residues. Per the germline V gene, CDR1 is KGHSH and CDR2 is LQKENI. This chain's CDR3 is CASSSDRSNQPQHF. The CDR3 bases are TGTGCCAGCTCATCGGACAGAAGCAATCAGCCCCAGCATTTT.

This sequence joins TRBV7-4 and TRBJ2-1; 7 positions agree with TRBD2. CDR3 length: 14 amino acids. The V and J ends lost 9 bases and 8 bases, in that order; junction bases with no gene match: 13. Germline lookup yields CDR1 SGHVT and CDR2 SQSDAQ. The CDR3 coding sequence is TGTGCCAGTGTCACAAGCGGGAAAGACGATGAGCAGTTCTTC. This sequence encodes CASVTSGKDDEQFF.

As concerns this clone: One junction end disagrees with the germline gene, perhaps due to a read error. V and J are TRBV18 and TRBJ2-5; D not resolved. This CDR3 contains 15 residues. The germline CDR1 and CDR2 sequences are KGHSH and LQKENI. The CDR3 here is CASSPQTTTQETQYF. CDR3 nucleotide sequence: TGTGCCAGCTCCCCACAAACGACGACTCAAGAGACCCAGTACTTC.

The J gene is TRBJ1-4, the V gene TRBV18; possibly TRBD1 for D (6 bases). From germline, CDR1 is KGHSH and CDR2 LQKENI. V was clipped by 2 bases and J by 8 bases, with 9 bases between them. CDR3 size: 13 residues. The CDR3, as DNA: TGTGCCAGCTCACCAGTGGGGGCAGAAAAACTGTTTTTT. This codes for CASSPVGAEKLFF.

Points on this clone: At one of its ends the junction is not consistent with the germline gene, which may arise from a read error. This chain connects TRBV6-1 to TRBJ1-1; D uncertain. The CDR3 extends over 12 amino acids. Germline CDR1 is MNHNS and CDR2 is SASEGT. Here the CDR3 DNA reads TGTGCCAGCAGAGAAGGCGCCACTGAAGCTTTCTTT. Its protein product is CASREGATEAFF.

The chain uses TRBV9 and TRBJ2-3, with D unclear. This CDR3 has 14 residues. The germline V and J ends were trimmed by 4 bases and 0 bases, with 9 bases remaining between them. Germline CDR1 reads SGDLS; CDR2 reads YYNGEE. For the CDR3, the DNA is TGTGCCAGCAGCCCCAGACTTAGCACAGATACGCAGTATTTT. This gives the protein CASSPRLSTDTQYF.

This chain connects TRBV7-9 to TRBJ1-1; D unclear. Looked up from germline, CDR1 is SEHNR and CDR2 is FQNEAQ (reference sequence). V gave up 5 bases and J gave up 0 bases, with 4 bases separating them. The CDR3 has 12 amino acids. CDR3 in amino acids: CASSPMNTEAFF. CDR3 nucleotides: TGTGCCAGCAGCCCCATGAACACTGAAGCTTTCTTT.

The chain combines TRBV5-1 with TRBJ1-2, with D possibly being TRBD1 (5 bases). V lost 1 base to trimming and J lost 0 bases, with 13 bases between them. The CDR3 is 16 amino acids. Germline values: CDR1 SGHRS, CDR2 YFSETQ. In nucleotides, the CDR3 is TGCGCCAGCAGCTTGTCTATAACAGGAACTAACTATGGCTACACCTTC. It encodes CASSLSITGTNYGYTF. The full variable domain, in which reference TRBV5-1 and TRBJ1-2 provide the parts outside the CDR3, is KAGVTQTPRYLIKTRGQQVTLSCSPISGHRSVSWYQQTPGQGLQFLFEYFSETQRNKGNFPGRFSGRQFSNSRSEMNVSTLELGDSALYLCASSLSITGTNYGYTFGSGTRLTVV.

The chain is built from TRBV11-2 and TRBJ2-1; 13 positions match TRBD2. This CDR3 spans 17 amino acids. Germline V gene lookup returns CDR1 SGHAT and CDR2 FQNNGV. V lost 5 bases and J lost 5; bases outside the gene matches: 9. The CDR3 DNA is TGTGCCAGCAGCCGAAGGACTAGCGGGAGAACCAACAATGAGCAGTTCTTC. Amino acids: CASSRRTSGRTNNEQFF.

The rearrangement joins TRBV11-1 to TRBJ2-3, with TRBD2 identical over 10 bases. CDR1 is SGHAT and CDR2 is FQDESV in the germline V gene (reference sequence). The ends lost 2 bases at V and 6 bases at J; junction bases unmatched: 2. The CDR3 is 14 residues long. The CDR3 sequence: CASSLKREGDTQYF. Written as DNA, the CDR3 is TGTGCCAGCAGCTTAAAGCGGGAGGGGGATACGCAGTATTTT. Full variable domain (outside the CDR3, taken from reference TRBV11-1 and TRBJ2-3): EAEVAQSPRYKITEKSQAVAFWCDPISGHATLYWYRQILGQGPELLVQFQDESVVDDSQLPKDRFSAERLKGVDSTLKIQPAELGDSAMYLCASSLKREGDTQYFGPGTRLTVL.

The rearrangement links TRBV5-1 to TRBJ2-7, with 10 bases identical to TRBD2. CDR1 is SGHRS and CDR2 is YFSETQ in the germline V gene. The V and J ends lost 3 bases and 2 bases, in that order; junction bases with no gene match: 5. CDR3 length equals 15 residues. CDR3 bases: TGCGCCAGCAGCTCAATTCTAGCGGGAGCCTACGAGCAGTACTTC. Translation gives CASSSILAGAYEQYF.

This clone was counted only a few times. The chain carries TRBV18 and TRBJ1-4; D is possibly TRBD1 (5 bases). Deletions cut 3 bases from V and 0 bases from J, with 8 bases between. Germline V gene lookup returns CDR1 KGHSH and CDR2 LQKENI. The CDR3 spans 15 residues. As DNA, the CDR3 is TGTGCCAGCTCACCTGGACACGCAACTAATGAAAAACTGTTTTTT. It translates to CASSPGHATNEKLFF.

The rearrangement uses TRBV4-1 and TRBJ1-1; 7 bases line up with TRBD1. V lost 1 base to trimming and J lost 1 base; unmatched junction nucleotides: 3. The germline V gene has CDR1 MGHRA and CDR2 YSYEKL. The CDR3 is 15 residues long. CDR3 nucleotide sequence: TGCGCCAGCAGCCAAGTAAGGGGGCGGAACACTGAAGCTTTCTTT. This encodes CASSQVRGRNTEAFF.

The chain couples TRBV4-3 to TRBJ2-5; D is perhaps TRBD1 (5 bases). Germline values: CDR1 LGHNA, CDR2 YSLEER. V lost 5 bases and J lost 7, with 20 bases in between. The CDR3 length is 15 residues. Here the CDR3 reads CASSEIQGYHRTQYF. In DNA, the CDR3 is TGCGCCAGCAGCGAAATCCAGGGTTACCATCGGACCCAGTACTTC.

V is TRBV19 and J is TRBJ1-2; 9 bases map to TRBD1. The CDR3 consists of 14 residues. Unmatched junction bases numbered 10, after V lost 7 bases and J lost 7 bases. Germline V gives CDR1 LNHDA, CDR2 SQIVND (reference sequence). The CDR3 coding sequence is TGTGCCAGTACCCACCTCGGACAGGGGTTTGGCTACACCTTC. Translation gives CASTHLGQGFGYTF. Variable domain in full (rest from reference TRBV19 and TRBJ1-2): DGGITQSPKYLFRKEGQNVTLSCEQNLNHDAMYWYRQDPGQGLRLIYYSQIVNDFQKGDIAEGYSVSREKKESFPLTVTSAQKNPTAFYLCASTHLGQGFGYTFGSGTRLTVV.

This chain connects TRBV5-1 to TRBJ1-2; D is possibly TRBD1 (6 bases). The ends were cut back, 0 bases at V and 2 bases at J, with 8 bases in the middle. Germline V gene sequence: CDR1 SGHRS, CDR2 YFSETQ. This CDR3 is 14 amino acids long. CDR3 in amino acids: CASSLDTGNYGYTF. The CDR3 nucleotides read TGCGCCAGCAGCTTGGACACAGGGAACTATGGCTACACCTTC.

V usage is TRBV6-5 and J usage is TRBJ2-1, with 14 nucleotides matching TRBD2. Looked up from germline, CDR1 is MNHEY and CDR2 is SVGAGI. With V trimmed by 6 bases and J by 7 bases, 5 bases remained unmatched. There are 15 residues in the CDR3. The CDR3, as DNA: TGTGCCAGCAGGTACGGGACTAGCGGGAGAAATGAGCAGTTCTTC. It specifies CASRYGTSGRNEQFF.

The gene calls are TRBV5-4 and TRBJ2-2; D possibly corresponds to TRBD2 (7 bases). The CDR3 totals 17 residues. Germline loops: CDR1 SGHNT, CDR2 YYREEE (reference sequence). Trimming cost V 0 bases and J 6 bases, with 18 bases left between them. The DNA of the CDR3 is TGTGCCAGCAGCTTGGACGCTCGGGGGGCTCGCGCCGGGGAGCTGTTTTTT. Residues: CASSLDARGARAGELFF. The entire variable domain, with the rest obtained from reference TRBV5-4 and TRBJ2-2, is as follows: ETGVTQSPTHLIKTRGQQVTLRCSSQSGHNTVSWYQQALGQGPQFIFQYYREEENGRGNFPPRFSGLQFPNYSSELNVNALELDDSALYLCASSLDARGARAGELFFGEGSRLTVL.

The chain links TRBV7-6 to TRBJ2-7, with D possibly TRBD1 on 5 matching bases. Germline V CDR1 and CDR2: SGHVS, FNYEAQ. The CDR3 extends over 13 amino acids. V gave up 5 bases and J gave up 1 base, with 9 bases separating them. In DNA, the CDR3 is TGTGCCAGCAGCCTGGACATATCCTACGAGCAGTACTTC. Translated, it gives CASSLDISYEQYF.

This chain uses TRBV6-6 with TRBJ1-1; 7 bases align to TRBD1. Germline V gives CDR1 MNHNY, CDR2 SVGAGI (reference sequence). V was clipped by 5 bases and J by 0 bases; unmatched bases: 6. This CDR3 is built from 15 residues. CDR3 in amino acids: CASSQRQGLNTEAFF. The CDR3 nucleotides are TGTGCCAGCAGTCAGAGACAGGGTTTGAACACTGAAGCTTTCTTT.

The chain links TRBV18 to TRBJ2-5; 9 bases are shared with TRBD2. The length of the CDR3 is 17 residues. Germline trimming cut 3 bases from V and 3 bases from J; bases unmatched to any gene: 11. From germline, CDR1 is KGHSH and CDR2 LQKENI. In DNA, the CDR3 is TGTGCCAGCTCACCCGTCCTTGGGACTAGCTTTAAAGAGACCCAGTACTTC. Its protein product is CASSPVLGTSFKETQYF.

The J gene is TRBJ2-5, the V gene TRBV5-1, with TRBD2 matching 8 bases. The CDR3 runs to 16 residues. J gave up 5 bases and V 5 bases, and 14 bases lay outside the gene matches. The germline CDR1 and CDR2 sequences are SGHRS and YFSETQ. For the CDR3, the DNA is TGCGCCAGCAGTCGTACGCTCGGGGGGGCCGGGGAGACCCAGTACTTC. It is translated as CASSRTLGGAGETQYF.

The chain combines TRBV9 with TRBJ2-2; 9 nucleotides line up with TRBD2. After removal of 2 bases from V and 4 bases from J, the junction contained 3 bases not matched to a gene. The V gene's germline CDR1 is SGDLS and CDR2 YYNGEE. This CDR3 comprises 15 residues. CDR3 protein: CASSVSGSFTGELFF. Written as DNA, the CDR3 is TGTGCCAGCAGCGTTAGCGGGAGCTTCACCGGGGAGCTGTTTTTT.

The table lists this clone with a few counts. The chain employs TRBV27 and TRBJ2-1, with 7 positions matching TRBD2. The CDR3 loop spans 16 amino acids. After removal of 5 bases from V and 0 bases from J, the junction contained 7 bases not matched to a gene. Per germline, CDR1 MNHEY and CDR2 SMNVEV (reference sequence). CDR3 amino acids: CASSAGRMSSYNEQFF. The DNA for the CDR3 is TGTGCCAGCAGTGCCGGGAGGATGAGCTCCTACAATGAGCAGTTCTTC.

The chain links TRBV27 to TRBJ1-5; possibly TRBD1 for D (5 bases). V was cut by 2 bases and J by 2 bases, with 16 bases left in between. Germline CDR1 MNHEY, CDR2 SMNVEV (reference sequence). The CDR3 loop spans 17 amino acids. The CDR3 nucleotides read TGTGCCAGCAGTTTAGACGGCGGGGGGGACGGCAATCAGCCCCAGCATTTT. This sequence encodes CASSLDGGGDGNQPQHF.

This rearrangement joins TRBV5-1 to TRBJ2-1; 11 bases line up with TRBD2. Trimming took 4 bases from V and 3 from J; bases not matched to a gene: 3. The CDR3 is 15 residues long. Germline CDR1 SGHRS, CDR2 YFSETQ. Written as DNA, the CDR3 is TGCGCCAGCAGCGGCGGGACTAGCGGCTACAATGAGCAGTTCTTC. It codes for CASSGGTSGYNEQFF.

J is TRBJ2-3 and V is TRBV7-9, with a possible D match to TRBD2 (6 bases). V lost 8 bases to trimming and J lost 0 bases, with 12 bases between them. CDR3 length: 14 amino acids. Germline V CDR1 and CDR2: SEHNR, FQNEAQ (reference sequence). The CDR3 nucleotides read TGTGCCAGCGCATGGGGGACTAGCACAGATACGCAGTATTTT. This encodes CASAWGTSTDTQYF.

This clone appeared a few times. The rearrangement uses TRBV18 and TRBJ2-1; 7 bases agree with TRBD2. V dropped 3 bases and J dropped 4; count of bases not matched to a gene: 0. Germline V lookup: CDR1 KGHSH, CDR2 LQKENI. The length of the CDR3 is 13 residues. The CDR3 nucleotides are TGTGCCAGCTCACCGGGAGGGTACAATGAGCAGTTCTTC. This codes for CASSPGGYNEQFF.